Below are 32 T cell receptor beta chains sequenced from a single sample in a study of chemoradiotherapy in HPV16-positive cancers. Generated by immunoSEQ multiplex PCR, the TCRdb table keeps only in-frame clones and is missing some. The sample gives more than 30,000 clones, nearly 90% of which show up once; about 3% is in the top ten. The sequences come from blood, collected from a patient who underwent chemoradiotherapy. The receptors derive from a human donor with HPV-associated anogenital cancer.

This clone was found a few times. The J gene is TRBJ1-1, the V gene TRBV2; D ambiguous. Trimming cost V 8 bases and J 1 base, with 8 bases left between them. The germline gives CDR1 SNHLY, CDR2 FYNNEI. CDR3 length equals 12 residues. CDR3 residues: CASGRSNTEAFF. The CDR3 region has the DNA TGTGCCAGCGGGCGGTCGAACACTGAAGCTTTCTTT.

This chain joins TRBV27 and TRBJ2-2; 7 nucleotides line up with TRBD1. With V trimmed by 3 bases and J by 5 bases, 6 bases remained unmatched. Germline lookup yields CDR1 MNHEY and CDR2 SMNVEV (reference sequence). The CDR3 has 15 amino acids. CDR3 sequence reads: CASSLRTGQTGELFF. The CDR3 DNA reads as TGTGCCAGCAGTTTGAGGACAGGTCAGACCGGGGAGCTGTTTTTT.

The chain has TRBV6-1 and TRBJ2-7; D is perhaps TRBD1 or TRBD2 (5 bases each). The CDR3 loop spans 13 amino acids. Trimming pared 4 bases from V and 4 bases from J, leaving 11 bases between. In germline, CDR1 is MNHNS, CDR2 SASEGT. The DNA for the CDR3 is TGTGCCAGCAGTGGGGACGGCGGATACGAGCAGTACTTC. It yields the protein CASSGDGGYEQYF.

This clone was counted between two and nine times. The chain links TRBV19 to TRBJ1-4; 7 bases are shared with TRBD1. J gave up 3 bases and V 5 bases, and 6 bases lay outside the gene matches. Looked up from germline, CDR1 is LNHDA and CDR2 is SQIVND (reference sequence). The CDR3 loop spans 15 amino acids. CDR3 sequence (DNA): TGTGCCAGTAGTGCCAACAGGGGAGCTAATGAAAAACTGTTTTTT. It translates to CASSANRGANEKLFF.

The chain uses TRBV7-9 and TRBJ1-2; possibly TRBD1 for D (6 bases). The CDR3 totals 17 residues. The germline V gene encodes CDR1 SEHNR and CDR2 FQNEAQ (reference sequence). V was shortened by 1 base and J by 0 bases, with 15 bases between the two germline ends. The chain's CDR3 is CASSLVYGGPTNYGYTF. The CDR3 DNA reads TGTGCCAGCAGCTTAGTGTATGGGGGCCCCACTAACTATGGCTACACCTTC.

This chain connects TRBV4-1 to TRBJ1-4; D is ambiguous. Trimming left V 1 base short and J 2 bases short, with 17 bases between. The CDR3 is 18 residues long. CDR1 MGHRA and CDR2 YSYEKL come from the germline V gene. This CDR3 reads CASSQGLARSRTNEKLFF. The CDR3 DNA is TGCGCCAGCAGCCAAGGGCTCGCGCGGTCTAGGACTAATGAAAAACTGTTTTTT.

The chain has TRBV27 and TRBJ1-5, with a possible D match to TRBD1 (5 bases). V was pared by 2 bases and J by 9 bases, with 11 bases between. CDR1 and CDR2 (germline): MNHEY, SMNVEV (reference sequence). The CDR3 contains 13 residues. The CDR3 here is CASSLGPGRPQHF. CDR3 coding DNA: TGTGCCAGCAGTTTAGGGCCGGGGCGGCCCCAGCATTTT.

The chain employs TRBV19 and TRBJ2-3, with no clear D. V lost 5 bases to trimming and J lost 6 bases, with 15 bases between them. The germline V gene encodes CDR1 LNHDA and CDR2 SQIVND (reference sequence). There are 14 residues in the CDR3. The CDR3 DNA reads TGTGCCAGTAGTTCCGGGCCCCGGGCGGATACGCAGTATTTT. Translated: CASSSGPRADTQYF.

Relative to its sample, this clone is medium-sized. The J gene is TRBJ2-2, the V gene TRBV11-2; no definite D call. The CDR3 contains 14 residues. V gave up 2 bases and J gave up 8 bases, with 12 bases separating them. Germline V gene data show CDR1 as SGHAT and CDR2 as FQNNGV. The CDR3 reads CASSLRVSTGELFF. The CDR3 nucleotides are TGTGCCAGCAGCTTAAGGGTCTCTACAGGGGAGCTGTTTTTT. Full variable domain (missing parts from reference TRBV11-2 and TRBJ2-2): EAGVAQSPRYKIIEKRQSVAFWCNPISGHATLYWYQQILGQGPKLLIQFQNNGVVDDSQLPKDRFSAERLKGVDSTLKIQPAKLEDSAVYLCASSLRVSTGELFFGEGSRLTVL.

The gene calls are TRBV7-2 and TRBJ1-3; D remains unclear. The V end lost 4 bases, the J end lost 2 bases, and 6 bases lay between the germline ends. The CDR3 covers 13 residues. Germline CDR1 is SGHTA and CDR2 is FQGNSA. The CDR3: CASSSKPGNTIYF. DNA for the CDR3: TGTGCCAGCAGCTCAAAGCCTGGAAACACCATATATTTT.

The chain couples TRBV4-2 to TRBJ2-2; D is ambiguous. From germline, CDR1 is LGHNA and CDR2 YNFKEQ. This CDR3 comprises 16 residues. V was pared by 2 bases and J by 4 bases, with 14 bases between. The CDR3 bases are TGTGCCAGCAGCCAAATGGGAACAGCAGGCACCGGGGAGCTGTTTTTT. Amino acids: CASSQMGTAGTGELFF.

V usage is TRBV27 and J usage is TRBJ2-1; D not certain. V was clipped by 7 bases and J by 2 bases, with 3 bases between them. The CDR3 sequence is 11 residues long. Germline V lookup: CDR1 MNHEY, CDR2 SMNVEV (reference sequence). The CDR3 DNA is TGTGCCAGCATTGCCTACAATGAGCAGTTCTTC. It encodes CASIAYNEQFF.

This chain links TRBV7-2 with TRBJ2-7; maybe TRBD2 (5 bases). The CDR3 is made up of 14 amino acids. Germline V lookup: CDR1 SGHTA, CDR2 FQGNSA. The V end was cut by 5 bases, the J end by 6 bases, with 17 bases between. CDR3 DNA: TGTGCCAGCAGCCCTACTAATCAGGCGGGCGAGCAGTACTTC. Amino acid sequence: CASSPTNQAGEQYF.

The chain joins TRBV18 to TRBJ1-2; D not certain. CDR3 length equals 13 residues. CDR1 and CDR2 (germline): KGHSH, LQKENI. V lost 2 bases and J lost 3, with 7 bases in between. The CDR3 bases are TGTGCCAGCTCACCAGTCGCAGACTATGGCTACACCTTC. Translating gives CASSPVADYGYTF.

The rearrangement links TRBV10-3 to TRBJ2-7; 7 nucleotides align to TRBD1. CDR1 and CDR2 from the germline V gene are ENHRY and SYGVKD. CDR3 size: 16 residues. V shed 2 bases and J 1 base; nucleotides not matched to a gene: 8. CDR3 amino acids: CAISETDRALSYEQYF. The CDR3 DNA is TGTGCCATCAGTGAGACCGACAGGGCCTTATCCTACGAGCAGTACTTC.

The chain links TRBV5-1 to TRBJ1-4; D is perhaps TRBD1 (5 bases). This CDR3 is built from 17 residues. Trimming took off 4 bases at V and 1 base at J, with 17 bases between the two ends. Per the germline V gene, CDR1 is SGHRS and CDR2 is YFSETQ. The DNA for the CDR3 is TGCGCCAGCAGCCGATTTTCAGGGCCGGGAACTAATGAAAAACTGTTTTTT. It encodes CASSRFSGPGTNEKLFF.

This rearrangement joins TRBV6-1 to TRBJ2-7, with 8 nucleotides matching TRBD1. V gave up 4 bases and J gave up 1 base; unmatched junction bases: 15. Germline CDR1 reads MNHNS; CDR2 reads SASEGT. This CDR3 has 18 residues. CDR3 loop: CASSGPGQVRLHSYEQYF. Here the CDR3 DNA reads TGTGCCAGCAGTGGTCCGGGACAGGTACGACTCCATTCCTACGAGCAGTACTTC.

This clone came up once. The chain employs TRBV7-5 and TRBJ2-7; the table gives TRBD1 as D, unverified against the DNA. TRBV7-5 is assigned pseudogene status. CDR3 length equals 15 residues. The CDR3 region is CVRSPGPGSRYEQYF. CDR3 DNA: TGTGTCAGAAGCCCCGGTCCAGGGTCCCGCTACGAGCAGTACTTC.

V and J are TRBV29-1 and TRBJ2-2; no reliable D call. This CDR3 spans 13 amino acids. V was trimmed by 5 bases and J by 0 bases, leaving 7 bases between them. Per germline, CDR1 SQVTM and CDR2 ANQGSEA. The CDR3: CSVFRSNTGELFF. The CDR3 nucleotides read TGCAGCGTTTTCAGGTCGAACACCGGGGAGCTGTTTTTT.

V and J are TRBV19 and TRBJ2-3, with D maybe TRBD2 (5 bases). This CDR3 is built from 11 residues. The germline V and J ends were trimmed by 7 bases and 3 bases, with 5 bases remaining between them. Germline CDR1 and CDR2: LNHDA and SQIVND (reference sequence). The chain's CDR3 is CASTGTDTQYF. CDR3 nucleotide sequence: TGTGCCAGTACGGGGACAGATACGCAGTATTTT. Full variable domain (remainder filled in from reference TRBV19 and TRBJ2-3): DGGITQSPKYLFRKEGQNVTLSCEQNLNHDAMYWYRQDPGQGLRLIYYSQIVNDFQKGDIAEGYSVSREKKESFPLTVTSAQKNPTAFYLCASTGTDTQYFGPGTRLTVL.

This chain connects TRBV19 to TRBJ1-1; 9 positions match TRBD1. This CDR3 is 14 amino acids long. Losses at the gene ends were 6 bases for V and 3 bases for J; bases not matched to a gene: 5. CDR1 and CDR2 (germline): LNHDA, SQIVND (reference sequence). In DNA form, the CDR3 reads TGTGCCAGTAGCCAACAGGGGGCTGACACTGAAGCTTTCTTT. It translates to CASSQQGADTEAFF.

The rearrangement uses TRBV6-6 and TRBJ1-1, with 8 nucleotides matching TRBD1. This CDR3 comprises 14 residues. The junction had 8 bases not matched to a gene; V was cut back by 5 bases and J by 6 bases. From germline, CDR1 is MNHNY and CDR2 SVGAGI (reference sequence). CDR3 DNA: TGTGCCAGCAGTACACAGGGGGGAGGTCCTGAAGCTTTCTTT. Its translation: CASSTQGGGPEAFF.

The DNA of the CDR3 is TGTGCCAGCATCTCTAGCGGGGGGGCAGCAGATACGCAGTATTTT. Protein: CASISSGGAADTQYF. The genes are TRBV2 and TRBJ2-3, with TRBD2 identical over 12 bases. The CDR3 totals 15 residues. Trimming removed 7 bases from V and 4 bases from J; junction bases left unmatched: 6. Germline CDR1 SNHLY, CDR2 FYNNEI.

The chain has TRBV30 and TRBJ1-5, with 7 bases matching TRBD1. The CDR3 length is 13 residues. The germline V gene has CDR1 GTSNPN and CDR2 SVGIG (reference sequence). J lost 5 bases, V lost 2 bases, and 3 bases had no gene match. The CDR3 loop reads CAWSFDRDQPQHF. CDR3 bases: TGTGCCTGGAGTTTCGACAGGGATCAGCCCCAGCATTTT.

This clone was recorded a few times. The J gene is TRBJ1-4, the V gene TRBV2, with no clear D. CDR1 is SNHLY, CDR2 FYNNEI, per germline. Trimming shortened V by 5 bases and J by 3 bases, and 10 bases separated the two germline ends. The CDR3 has 14 amino acids. The CDR3, as DNA: TGTGCCAGCAGTCCAACCTGGGCTAATGAAAAACTGTTTTTT. Residues: CASSPTWANEKLFF.

V usage is TRBV5-6 and J usage is TRBJ2-7; 11 bases are shared with TRBD2. CDR3 length: 15 amino acids. CDR1 and CDR2 from the germline V gene are SGHDT and YYEEEE. The junction had 2 bases not matched to a gene; V was cut back by 0 bases and J by 3 bases. CDR3 protein: CASSLALAGGYEQYF. CDR3 sequence (DNA): TGTGCCAGCAGCTTGGCCCTAGCGGGAGGCTACGAGCAGTACTTC.

The chain employs TRBV5-4 and TRBJ1-1; 11 bases map to TRBD1. With 4 bases clipped from V and 3 bases from J, the junction kept 2 bases outside the gene matches. Germline V CDR1 and CDR2: SGHNT, YYREEE (reference sequence). CDR3 length: 14 residues. The CDR3 region has the DNA TGTGCCAGCAGCCCGGGACAGGGGGACACTGAAGCTTTCTTT. This gives the protein CASSPGQGDTEAFF.

In its sample, this clone was seen once. A read error may produce the germline difference seen at one junction end. The V gene is TRBV7-7, the J gene TRBJ2-7; TRBD1 might be the D (6 bases). Per germline, CDR1 SSHAT and CDR2 FNYEAQ (reference sequence). The CDR3 loop spans 15 amino acids. The DNA of the CDR3 is TGTGCTAGCAGCTTACAAGCAGGGGCCTCCTACGAGCAGTACTTC. Protein: CASSLQAGASYEQYF.

The chain has TRBV7-2 and TRBJ2-2; D is ambiguous. This CDR3 is 14 amino acids long. Germline V gives CDR1 SGHTA, CDR2 FQGNSA. Trimming removed 2 bases from V and 5 bases from J, with 9 bases in between. The CDR3 here is CASSLNRRTGELFF. CDR3 DNA sequence: TGTGCCAGCAGCTTAAACCGGCGTACCGGGGAGCTGTTTTTT.

This clone has only one observation. This chain joins TRBV10-2 and TRBJ2-7; tentatively, D is TRBD2 (6 bases). Germline V gene lookup returns CDR1 WSHSY and CDR2 SAAADI. V lost 8 bases, J lost 3 bases, and 14 bases lay in between. There are 13 residues in the CDR3. The CDR3 DNA is TGCGCCAGCGGAGGGATTTTGGGCTACGAGCAGTACTTC. Encoded protein: CASGGILGYEQYF.

The chain combines TRBV10-3 with TRBJ1-2; tentatively, D is TRBD1 (6 bases). Per germline, CDR1 ENHRY and CDR2 SYGVKD. This CDR3 is built from 15 residues. The ends were cut back, 0 bases at V and 0 bases at J, with 8 bases in the middle. The CDR3 DNA reads as TGTGCCATCAGTGAGTCGACAGGTTCTAACTATGGCTACACCTTC. Its translation is CAISESTGSNYGYTF.

V is TRBV6-1 and J is TRBJ2-6, with D unclear. Trimming cost V 2 bases and J 2 bases, with 4 bases left between them. Germline CDR1 MNHNS, CDR2 SASEGT. CDR3 length: 14 residues. CDR3 amino acids: CASSELAGANVLTF. The CDR3 bases are TGTGCCAGCAGTGAACTAGCTGGGGCCAACGTCCTGACTTTC.